Below, one T cell receptor (beta chain) is given with its context. Its antigen is unidentified. Deletions cut 1 base from V and 2 bases from J, with 12 bases between. Germline-derived CDR1 and CDR2 are SQVTM and ANQGSEA. The CDR3 consists of 14 residues. The PCR had 60 Vbeta and 13 Jbeta primers. TCRdb keeps only in-frame clones here, not all; method: immunoSEQ multiplex PCR. Here the sample spans about 110,000 clones, more than 65% being singletons. These data belong to a study of cytomegalovirus exposure and HLA in healthy donors. The study, taken as a whole, reports: CMV serostatus was the only recorded immune exposure for donors. TCR association rates varied by HLA locus in a later analysis, with DRB1 highest and HLA-C lowest.

Donors counted as nominally healthy when sampled, yet unrecorded immune exposures were likely. Specimen: PBMCs. The source of this sequence is a woman aged 45-65 years in good health and CMV-seropositive. The chain has TRBV29-1 and TRBJ2-7; no firm D call. CDR3 sequence: CSVEVTANAYEQYF. DNA for the CDR3: TGCAGCGTTGAAGTTACAGCCAACGCCTACGAGCAGTACTTC.